Described below is a single T cell receptor beta chain sequence and its context. The entry originates in a study of CD8+ T cells in alopecia areata. Stated treatment: oral pan-JAK inhibitor, 5-10 mg twice daily. Peripheral blood samples and lesional scalp punch biopsies were obtained from alopecia areata patients. Extraction of RNA preceded its reverse transcription into cDNA, which served as the sequencing template. Libraries were prepared by immunoSEQ multiplex PCR; TCRdb keeps only in-frame clonotypes and omits some of them. The sample consists of about 210,000 clones, about three fifths of them appearing once. CDR3 length: 15 amino acids. From germline, CDR1 is SGHAT and CDR2 FQNNGV. Trimming cost V 0 bases and J 2 bases, with 9 bases left between them.

Sequences were derived from CD4+ T cells sorted from blood, sampled at week 4, from a patient treated with tofacitinib. This TCR came from a human donor with alopecia areata. This chain connects TRBV11-2 to TRBJ2-3, with D hard to call. The CDR3 nucleotides read TGTGCCAGCAGCTTAGATTATGGGTCCACAGATACGCAGTATTTT. Its protein product is CASSLDYGSTDTQYF.